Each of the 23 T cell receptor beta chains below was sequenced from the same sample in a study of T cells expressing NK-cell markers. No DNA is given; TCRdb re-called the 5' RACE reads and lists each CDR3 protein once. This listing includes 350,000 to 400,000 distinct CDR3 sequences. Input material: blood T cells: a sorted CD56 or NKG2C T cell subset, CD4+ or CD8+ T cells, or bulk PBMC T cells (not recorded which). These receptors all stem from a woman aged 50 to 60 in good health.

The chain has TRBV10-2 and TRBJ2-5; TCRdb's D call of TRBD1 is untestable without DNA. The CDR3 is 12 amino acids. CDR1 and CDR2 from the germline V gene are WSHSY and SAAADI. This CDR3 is CATSGPQETQYF.

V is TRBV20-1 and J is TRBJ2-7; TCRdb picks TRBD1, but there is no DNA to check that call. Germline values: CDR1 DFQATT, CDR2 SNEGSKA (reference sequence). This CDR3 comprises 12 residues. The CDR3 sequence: CSAPGQANEQYF.

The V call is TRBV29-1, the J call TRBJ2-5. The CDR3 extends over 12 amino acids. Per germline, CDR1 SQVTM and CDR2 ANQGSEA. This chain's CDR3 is CSVGWATETQYF.

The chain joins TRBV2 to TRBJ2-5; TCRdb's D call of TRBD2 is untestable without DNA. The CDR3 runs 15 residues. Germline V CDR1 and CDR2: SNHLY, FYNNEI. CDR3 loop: CASGGTSGISETQYF.

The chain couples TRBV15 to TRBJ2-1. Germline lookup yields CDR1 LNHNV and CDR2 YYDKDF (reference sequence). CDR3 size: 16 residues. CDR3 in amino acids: CATSRDYAGGYNEQFF.

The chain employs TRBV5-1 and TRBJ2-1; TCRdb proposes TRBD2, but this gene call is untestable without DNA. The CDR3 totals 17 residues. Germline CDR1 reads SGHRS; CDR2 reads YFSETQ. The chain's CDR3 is CASSLAKMAGAYNEQFF.

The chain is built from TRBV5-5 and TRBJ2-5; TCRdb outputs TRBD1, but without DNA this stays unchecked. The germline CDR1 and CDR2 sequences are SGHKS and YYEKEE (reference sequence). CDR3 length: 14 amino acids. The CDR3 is CASSLPTGEETQYF.

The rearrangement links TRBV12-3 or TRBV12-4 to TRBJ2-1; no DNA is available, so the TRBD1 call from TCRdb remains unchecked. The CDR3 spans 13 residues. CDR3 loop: CASSSGIQNEQFF.

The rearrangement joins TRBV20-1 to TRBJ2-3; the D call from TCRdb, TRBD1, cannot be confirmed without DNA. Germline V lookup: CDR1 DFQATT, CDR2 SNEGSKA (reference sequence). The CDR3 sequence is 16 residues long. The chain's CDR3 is CSASVGRDRGRDTQYF.

The chain's CDR3 is CSARGEPVMNTEAFF. The chain links TRBV20-1 to TRBJ1-1. Germline V gene lookup returns CDR1 DFQATT and CDR2 SNEGSKA (reference sequence). The CDR3 is 15 amino acids.

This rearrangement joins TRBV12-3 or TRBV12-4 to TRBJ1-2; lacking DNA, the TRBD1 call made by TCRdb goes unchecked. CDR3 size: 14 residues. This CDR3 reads CASRRGSGSHGYTF.

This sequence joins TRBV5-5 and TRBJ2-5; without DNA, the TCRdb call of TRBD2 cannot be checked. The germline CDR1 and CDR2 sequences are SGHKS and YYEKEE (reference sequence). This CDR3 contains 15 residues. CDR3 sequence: CASRLAATYQETQYF.

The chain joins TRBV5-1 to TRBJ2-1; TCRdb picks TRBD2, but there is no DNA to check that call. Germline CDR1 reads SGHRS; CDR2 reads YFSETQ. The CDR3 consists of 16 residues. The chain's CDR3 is CASSPSGVGSYNEQFF. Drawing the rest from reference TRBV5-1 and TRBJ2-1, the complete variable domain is KAGVTQTPRYLIKTRGQQVTLSCSPISGHRSVSWYQQTPGQGLQFLFEYFSETQRNKGNFPGRFSGRQFSNSRSEMNVSTLELGDSALYLCASSPSGVGSYNEQFFGPGTRLTVL.

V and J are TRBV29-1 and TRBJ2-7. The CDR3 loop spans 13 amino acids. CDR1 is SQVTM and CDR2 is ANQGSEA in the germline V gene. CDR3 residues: CSVVGGGPYEQYF.

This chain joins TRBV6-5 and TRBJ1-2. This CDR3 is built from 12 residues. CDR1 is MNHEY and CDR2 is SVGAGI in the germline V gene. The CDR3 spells CASRKQPYGYTF.

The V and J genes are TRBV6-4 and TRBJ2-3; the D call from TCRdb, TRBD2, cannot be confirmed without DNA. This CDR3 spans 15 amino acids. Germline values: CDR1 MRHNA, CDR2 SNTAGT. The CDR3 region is CASSATSGSTDTQYF.

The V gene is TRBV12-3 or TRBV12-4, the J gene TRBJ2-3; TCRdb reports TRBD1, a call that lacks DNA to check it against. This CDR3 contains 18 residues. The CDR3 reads CASSVLAGAASSTDTQYF.

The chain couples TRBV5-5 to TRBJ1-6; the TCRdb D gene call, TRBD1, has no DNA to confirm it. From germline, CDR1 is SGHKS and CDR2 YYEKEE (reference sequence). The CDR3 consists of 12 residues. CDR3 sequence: CASSTGQTPLHF.

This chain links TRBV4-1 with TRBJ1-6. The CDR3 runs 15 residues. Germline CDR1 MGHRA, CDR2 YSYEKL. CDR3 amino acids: CASSQPTGSAPPLHF.

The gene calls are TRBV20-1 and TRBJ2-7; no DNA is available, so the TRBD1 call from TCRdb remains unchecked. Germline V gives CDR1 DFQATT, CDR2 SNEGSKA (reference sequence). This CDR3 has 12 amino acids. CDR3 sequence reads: CSGIPPTYEQYF.

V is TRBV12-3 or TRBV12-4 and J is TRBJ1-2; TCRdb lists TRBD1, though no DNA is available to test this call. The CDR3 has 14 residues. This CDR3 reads CASSLGTNSYGYTF.

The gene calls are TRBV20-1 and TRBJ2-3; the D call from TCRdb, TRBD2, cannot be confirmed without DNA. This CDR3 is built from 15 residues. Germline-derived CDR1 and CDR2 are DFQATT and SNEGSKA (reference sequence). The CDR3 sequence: CSATNLAGKSDTQYF.

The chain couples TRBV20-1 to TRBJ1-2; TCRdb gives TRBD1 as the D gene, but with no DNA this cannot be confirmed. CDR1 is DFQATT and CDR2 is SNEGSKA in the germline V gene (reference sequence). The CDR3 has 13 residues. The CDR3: CSASNPDTQGYTF.